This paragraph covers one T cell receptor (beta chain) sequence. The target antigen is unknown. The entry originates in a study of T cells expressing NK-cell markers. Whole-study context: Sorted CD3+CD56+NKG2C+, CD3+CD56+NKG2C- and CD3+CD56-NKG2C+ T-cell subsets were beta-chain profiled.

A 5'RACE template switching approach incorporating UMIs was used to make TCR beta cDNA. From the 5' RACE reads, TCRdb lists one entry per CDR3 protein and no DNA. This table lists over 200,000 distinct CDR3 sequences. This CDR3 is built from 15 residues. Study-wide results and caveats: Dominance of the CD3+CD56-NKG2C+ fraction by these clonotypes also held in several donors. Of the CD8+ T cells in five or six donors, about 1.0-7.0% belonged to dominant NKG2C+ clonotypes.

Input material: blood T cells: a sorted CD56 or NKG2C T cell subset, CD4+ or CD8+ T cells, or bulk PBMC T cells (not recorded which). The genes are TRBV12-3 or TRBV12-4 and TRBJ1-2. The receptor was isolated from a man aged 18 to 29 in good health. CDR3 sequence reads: CASSFSRRGRSGYTF.